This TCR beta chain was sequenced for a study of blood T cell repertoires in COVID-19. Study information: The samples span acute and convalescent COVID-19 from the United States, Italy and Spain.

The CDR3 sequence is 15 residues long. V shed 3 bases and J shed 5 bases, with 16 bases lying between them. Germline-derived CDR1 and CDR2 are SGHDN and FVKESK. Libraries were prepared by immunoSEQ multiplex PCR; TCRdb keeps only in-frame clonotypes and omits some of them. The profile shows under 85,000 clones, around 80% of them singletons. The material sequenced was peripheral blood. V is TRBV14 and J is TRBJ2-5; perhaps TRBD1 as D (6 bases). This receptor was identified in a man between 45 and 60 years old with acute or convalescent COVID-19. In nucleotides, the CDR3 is TGTGCCAGCAGCCAGACAGGACAGCCGGTGGAGACCCAGTACTTC. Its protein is CASSQTGQPVETQYF.